The rows below give T cell receptor beta chains drawn from one sample of a study of shared clonotypes between healthy human individuals. The assay was immunoSEQ multiplex PCR, and TCRdb's table has in-frame clones only and misses some. This table holds about 680,000 clones, roughly 94% found once. The sequenced material came from naive CD8+ T cells sorted from blood. These TCRs come from a man aged 30 to 45 in good health. Both conserved end residues are part of each CDR3. The D gene is left open where the match is weak. Some rows have no size entry. The others give once, few or many, or a class for an expanded clone.

clone_size,v_call,d_call,j_call,cdr3_nt,cdr3_aa
-,TRBV7-9,TRBD2,TRBJ2-3,TGTGCCAGCAGCTTAGTTACTAGCGGGTACACAGATACGCAGTATTTT,CASSLVTSGYTDTQYF
-,TRBV5-1,-,TRBJ2-1,TGCGCCAGCAGCTTGGCCATAGGAGGGGGCAATGAGCAGTTCTTC,CASSLAIGGGNEQFF
-,TRBV29-1,-,TRBJ1-2,TGCAGCGTTGGTGCCGGCTTGTTC,CSVGAGLF
-,TRBV6-1,-,TRBJ2-1,TGTGCCAGCAGTGCGGGACCCGACAATGAGCAGTTCTTC,CASSAGPDNEQFF
few,TRBV19,-,TRBJ2-1,TGTGCCAGTAGTATAGGTTACAATGAGCAGTTCTTC,CASSIGYNEQFF
-,TRBV27,TRBD2,TRBJ2-3,TGTGCCAGCAGTTTGTCAGGCGGGAGGGGAACAGATACGCAGTATTTT,CASSLSGGRGTDTQYF
-,TRBV2,-,TRBJ2-7,TGTGCCAGCAGTAGGGGAGCAGCCTACGAGCAGTACTTC,CASSRGAAYEQYF
-,TRBV27,-,TRBJ2-2,TGTGCCAGCAGTTCACCCCTTTTACTCCTTTCCGGGGAGCTGTTTTTT,CASSSPLLLLSGELFF
-,TRBV15,-,TRBJ2-5,TGTGCCACCAGCAGAGATTACCCGCAGGATTATACCCATAAAGAGACCCAGTACTTC,CATSRDYPQDYTHKETQYF
-,TRBV29-1,TRBD1,TRBJ2-7,TGCAGCGTTGAAGTTGGGGACAGGGCATCCTACGAGCAGTACTTC,CSVEVGDRASYEQYF
-,TRBV7-6,-,TRBJ2-1,TGTGCCAGCAGCTCGAAAGTGGATGAGCAGTTCTTC,CASSSKVDEQFF
-,TRBV5-6,-,TRBJ2-1,TGTGCCAGCGGGATGGGCCTTTACAATGAGCAGTTCTTC,CASGMGLYNEQFF
-,TRBV7-6,-,TRBJ2-7,TGTGCCAGCAGCTCTACCTCCTACGAGCAGTACTTC,CASSSTSYEQYF
-,TRBV9,-,TRBJ2-6,TGTGCCAGCAGCGTAGAGTCTTCAGGGGCCAACGTCCTGACTTTC,CASSVESSGANVLTF
-,TRBV7-9,TRBD1,TRBJ2-1,TGTGCCAGCAGCAGGCCGGGACAGTCCTACAATGAGCAGTTCTTC,CASSRPGQSYNEQFF
few,TRBV5-4,-,TRBJ2-1,TGTGCCTGTAGCGAGGGAGGCCTCGACAATGAGCAGTTCTTC,CACSEGGLDNEQFF
-,TRBV5-1,TRBD1,TRBJ2-3,TGCGCCAGCAGCTCGACCGACAGGGGGCCGGCAGATACGCAGTATTTT,CASSSTDRGPADTQYF
-,TRBV6-1,-,TRBJ2-7,TGTGCCAGCACGGGGGTGCTACCCTACGAGCAGTACTTC,CASTGVLPYEQYF
few,TRBV7-9,-,TRBJ2-7,TGTGCCAGCAGCGCGAGGGGTGAGCAGTACTTC,CASSARGEQYF
-,TRBV10-1,TRBD1,TRBJ2-7,TGCGCCAGCTCTGATGGACAGGGGACGGGGCAGTACTTC,CASSDGQGTGQYF
-,TRBV10-2,-,TRBJ2-7,TGCGCCAGCAGTGAGTATCAGGGCGGGTACGAGCAGTACTTC,CASSEYQGGYEQYF
-,TRBV19,-,TRBJ2-7,TGTGCCAGTAGTATAAGTGGGGGCGGTCCCTCCTACGAGCAGTACTTC,CASSISGGGPSYEQYF
-,TRBV7-2,-,TRBJ1-1,TGTGCCAGCAGCGACCCAATAGGACTGAACACTGAAGCTTTCTTT,CASSDPIGLNTEAFF